This TCR beta chain originates from a study of blood T cells in healthy people across ages. Primers used in a second PCR of roughly 6 to 11 cycles were a sample-barcoded 5' primer and a J-beta primer mix. TCRdb reprocessed the 5' RACE reads with MiXCR, giving one entry per CDR3 protein. The data contain hundreds of thousands of distinct CDR3 sequences, nearly 60% of them singletons. From germline, CDR1 is MNHEY and CDR2 SMNVEV (reference sequence). The CDR3 consists of 16 residues. The V segment lost 5 bases and the J segment 3 bases; nucleotides outside the gene matches: 3. This clonotype has just a few counts.

The chain joins TRBV27 to TRBJ2-3; 15 nucleotides agree with TRBD2. The TCR sequence derives from a man aged 25 to 40 in good health. Specimen: blood. Written as DNA, the CDR3 is TGTGCCAGCAGTCTAGGGACTAGCGGGAGGACAGATACGCAGTATTTT. Translation gives CASSLGTSGRTDTQYF.